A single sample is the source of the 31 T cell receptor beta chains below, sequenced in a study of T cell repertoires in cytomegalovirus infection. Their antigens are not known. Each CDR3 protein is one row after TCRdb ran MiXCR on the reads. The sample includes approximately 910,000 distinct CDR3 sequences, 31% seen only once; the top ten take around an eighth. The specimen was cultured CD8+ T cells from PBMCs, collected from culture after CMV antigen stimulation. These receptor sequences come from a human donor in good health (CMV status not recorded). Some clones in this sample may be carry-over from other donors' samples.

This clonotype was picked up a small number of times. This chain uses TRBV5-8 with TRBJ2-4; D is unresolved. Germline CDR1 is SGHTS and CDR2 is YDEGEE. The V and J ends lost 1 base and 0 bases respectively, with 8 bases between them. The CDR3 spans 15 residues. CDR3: CASSLPFLAKNIQYF. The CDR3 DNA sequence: TGTGCCAGCAGCTTGCCATTCTTAGCCAAAAACATTCAGTACTTC. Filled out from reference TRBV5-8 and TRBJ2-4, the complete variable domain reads EAGVTQSPTHLIKTRGQQATLRCSPISGHTSVYWYQQALGLGLQFLLWYDEGEERNRGNFPPRFSGRQFPNYSSELNVNALELEDSALYLCASSLPFLAKNIQYFGAGTRLSVL.

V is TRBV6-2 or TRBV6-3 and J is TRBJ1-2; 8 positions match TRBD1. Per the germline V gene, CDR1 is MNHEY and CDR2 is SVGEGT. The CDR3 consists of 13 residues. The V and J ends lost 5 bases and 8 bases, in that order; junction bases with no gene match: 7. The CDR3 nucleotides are TGTGCCAGCAGTCTTTCAGGGGGCAGCGGCTACACCTTC. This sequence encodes CASSLSGGSGYTF.

For the CDR3, the DNA is TGTGCCAGCAGCCTCGCGGGAGCGGGGGGCCGAAGCACAGATACGCAGTATTTT. It translates to CASSLAGAGGRSTDTQYF. The chain joins TRBV28 to TRBJ2-3, with 9 bases matching TRBD2. Trimming cost V 6 bases and J 0 bases; bases outside gene matches: 13. There are 18 residues in the CDR3. Germline assignment: CDR1 MDHEN and CDR2 SYDVKM.

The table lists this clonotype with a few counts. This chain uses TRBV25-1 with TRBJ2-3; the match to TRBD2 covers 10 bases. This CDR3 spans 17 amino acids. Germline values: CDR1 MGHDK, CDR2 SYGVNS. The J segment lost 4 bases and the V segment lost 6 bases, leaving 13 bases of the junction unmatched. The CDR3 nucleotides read TGTGCCAGCAGCCCTTGGACTAGCGGTTCGGGCCCAGATACGCAGTATTTT. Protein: CASSPWTSGSGPDTQYF.

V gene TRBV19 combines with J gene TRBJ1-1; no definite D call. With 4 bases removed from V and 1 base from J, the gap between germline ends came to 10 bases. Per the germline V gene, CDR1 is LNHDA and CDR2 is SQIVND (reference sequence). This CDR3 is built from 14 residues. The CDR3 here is CASSRRERNTEAFF. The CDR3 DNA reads TGTGCCAGTAGTAGGAGGGAGAGGAACACTGAAGCTTTCTTT.

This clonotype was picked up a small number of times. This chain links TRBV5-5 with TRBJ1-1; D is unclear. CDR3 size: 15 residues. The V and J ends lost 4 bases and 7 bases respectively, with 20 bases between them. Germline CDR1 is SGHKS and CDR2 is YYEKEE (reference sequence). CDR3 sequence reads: CASSLQKIVELEAFF. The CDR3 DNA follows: TGTGCCAGCAGCCTCCAGAAGATCGTGGAGCTTGAAGCTTTCTTT.

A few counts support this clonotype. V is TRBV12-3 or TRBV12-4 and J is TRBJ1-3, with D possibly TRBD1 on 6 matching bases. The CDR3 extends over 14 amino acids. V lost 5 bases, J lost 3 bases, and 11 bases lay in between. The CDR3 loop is CASSATGFGNTIYF. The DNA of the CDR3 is TGTGCCAGCAGTGCCACAGGGTTTGGAAACACCATATATTTT.

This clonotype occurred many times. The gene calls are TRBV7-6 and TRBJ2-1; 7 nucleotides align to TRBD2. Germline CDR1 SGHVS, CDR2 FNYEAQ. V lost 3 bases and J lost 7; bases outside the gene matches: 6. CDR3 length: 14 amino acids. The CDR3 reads CASSFGGGRNEQFF. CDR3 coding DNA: TGTGCCAGCAGCTTTGGCGGGGGTCGGAATGAGCAGTTCTTC. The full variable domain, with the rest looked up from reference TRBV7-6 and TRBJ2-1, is GAGVSQSPRYKVTKRGQDVALRCDPISGHVSLYWYRQALGQGPEFLTYFNYEAQQDKSGLPNDRFSAERPEGSISTLTIQRTEQRDSAMYRCASSFGGGRNEQFFGPGTRLTVL.

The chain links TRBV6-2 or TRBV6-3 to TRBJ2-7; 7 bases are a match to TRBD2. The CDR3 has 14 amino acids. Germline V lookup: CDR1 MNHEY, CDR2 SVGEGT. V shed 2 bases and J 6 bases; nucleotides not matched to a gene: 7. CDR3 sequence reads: CASSYIGLVGEQYV. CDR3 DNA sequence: TGTGCCAGCAGTTACATAGGACTAGTCGGCGAGCAGTACGTC.

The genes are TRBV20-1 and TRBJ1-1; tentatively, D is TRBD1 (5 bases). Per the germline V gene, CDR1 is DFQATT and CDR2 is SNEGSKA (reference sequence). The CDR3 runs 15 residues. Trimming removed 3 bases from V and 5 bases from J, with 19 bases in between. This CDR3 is CSASPGTSGGTEAFF. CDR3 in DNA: TGCAGTGCTAGCCCAGGGACGTCCGGCGGGACTGAAGCTTTCTTT.

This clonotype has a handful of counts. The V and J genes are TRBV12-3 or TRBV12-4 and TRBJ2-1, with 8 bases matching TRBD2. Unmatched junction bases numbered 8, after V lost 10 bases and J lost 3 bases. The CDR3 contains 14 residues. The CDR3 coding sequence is TGTGCCACCCTAGAGCGGGGGTTCTACAATGAGCAGTTCTTC. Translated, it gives CATLERGFYNEQFF.

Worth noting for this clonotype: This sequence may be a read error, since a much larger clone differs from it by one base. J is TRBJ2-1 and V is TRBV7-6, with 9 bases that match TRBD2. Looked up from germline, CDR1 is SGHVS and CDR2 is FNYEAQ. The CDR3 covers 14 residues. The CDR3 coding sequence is TGTGCCAGGCCCTGCGGGGGGGTCTACAAAGAGCAGTTCTTC. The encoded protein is CARPCGGVYKEQFF.

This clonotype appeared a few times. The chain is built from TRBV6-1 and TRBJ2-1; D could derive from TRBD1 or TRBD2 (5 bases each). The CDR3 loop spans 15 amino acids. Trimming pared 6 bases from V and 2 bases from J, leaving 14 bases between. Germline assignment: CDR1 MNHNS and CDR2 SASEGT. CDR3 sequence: CASSPGRRTYNEQFF. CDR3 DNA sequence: TGTGCCAGCAGCCCGGGACGTAGGACCTACAATGAGCAGTTCTTC.

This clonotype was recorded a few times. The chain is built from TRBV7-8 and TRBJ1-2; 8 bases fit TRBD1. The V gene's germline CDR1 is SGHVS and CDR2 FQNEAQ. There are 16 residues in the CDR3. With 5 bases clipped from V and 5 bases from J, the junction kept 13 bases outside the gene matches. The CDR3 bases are TGTGCCAGCAGCCCACAACCGGGACAGGAGAGTTATGGCTACACCTTC. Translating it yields CASSPQPGQESYGYTF.

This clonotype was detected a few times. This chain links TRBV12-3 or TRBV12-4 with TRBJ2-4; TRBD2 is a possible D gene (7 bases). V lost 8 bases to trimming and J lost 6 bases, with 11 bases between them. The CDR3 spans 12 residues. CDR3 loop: CASSGGANIQYF. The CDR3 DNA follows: TGTGCCAGCTCGGGGGGCGCAAACATTCAGTACTTC.

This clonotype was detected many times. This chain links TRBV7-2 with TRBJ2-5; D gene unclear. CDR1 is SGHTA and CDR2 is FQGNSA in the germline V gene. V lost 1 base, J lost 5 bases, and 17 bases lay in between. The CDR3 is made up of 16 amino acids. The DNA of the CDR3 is TGTGCCAGCAGCTTAGGAGCACGTTTGCTGGGGGAGACCCAGTACTTC. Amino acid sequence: CASSLGARLLGETQYF. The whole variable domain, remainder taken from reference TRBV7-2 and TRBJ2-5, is GAGVSQSPSNKVTEKGKDVELRCDPISGHTALYWYRQSLGQGLEFLIYFQGNSAPDKSGLPSDRFSAERTGGSVSTLTIQRTQQEDSAVYLCASSLGARLLGETQYFGPGTRLLVL.

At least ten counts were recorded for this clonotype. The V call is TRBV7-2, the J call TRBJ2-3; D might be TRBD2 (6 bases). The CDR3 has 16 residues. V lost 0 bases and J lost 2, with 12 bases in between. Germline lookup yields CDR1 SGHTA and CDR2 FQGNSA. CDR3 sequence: CASSLAVREVTDTQYF. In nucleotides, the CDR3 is TGTGCCAGCAGCTTAGCAGTTAGGGAGGTCACAGATACGCAGTATTTT.

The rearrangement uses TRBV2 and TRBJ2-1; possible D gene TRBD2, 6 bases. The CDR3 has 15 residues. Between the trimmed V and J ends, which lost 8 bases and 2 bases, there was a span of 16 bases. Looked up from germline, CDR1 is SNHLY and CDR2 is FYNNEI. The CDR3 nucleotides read TGTGCCAGCTCGACTAGACCTTTAGCCTACAATGAGCAGTTCTTC. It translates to CASSTRPLAYNEQFF.

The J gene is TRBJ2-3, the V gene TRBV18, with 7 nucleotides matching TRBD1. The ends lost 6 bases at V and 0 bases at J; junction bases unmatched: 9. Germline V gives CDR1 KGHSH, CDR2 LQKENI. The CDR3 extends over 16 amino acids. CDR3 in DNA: TGTGCCAGCTCGGAGAGCCGGGACAGCAGCACAGATACGCAGTATTTT. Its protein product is CASSESRDSSTDTQYF.

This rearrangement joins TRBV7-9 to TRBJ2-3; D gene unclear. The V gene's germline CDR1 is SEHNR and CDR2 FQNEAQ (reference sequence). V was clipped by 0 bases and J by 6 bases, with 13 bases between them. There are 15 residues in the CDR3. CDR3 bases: TGTGCCAGCAGCTTAGCGAGACGAGTGACGGATACGCAGTATTTT. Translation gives CASSLARRVTDTQYF.

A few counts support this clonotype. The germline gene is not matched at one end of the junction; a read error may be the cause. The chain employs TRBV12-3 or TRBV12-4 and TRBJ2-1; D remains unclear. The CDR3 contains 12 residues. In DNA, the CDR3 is TGTGCCAGCAGTTCGCCGACAAGGGAATTGCATTTC. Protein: CASSSPTRELHF.

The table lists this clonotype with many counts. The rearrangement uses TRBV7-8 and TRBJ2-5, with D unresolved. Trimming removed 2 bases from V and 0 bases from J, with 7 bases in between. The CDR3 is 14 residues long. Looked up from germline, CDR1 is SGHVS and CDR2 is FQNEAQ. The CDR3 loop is CASSLTTHQETQYF. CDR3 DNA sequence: TGTGCCAGCAGCTTAACCACACACCAAGAGACCCAGTACTTC.

The CDR3 region is CSARDYPIGNTEAFF. CDR3 coding DNA: TGCAGTGCTAGAGATTACCCCATAGGGAACACTGAAGCTTTCTTT. The J gene is TRBJ1-1, the V gene TRBV20-1; D is unresolved. The length of the CDR3 is 15 residues. V lost 0 bases to trimming and J lost 1 base, with 12 bases between them. Germline V gene data show CDR1 as DFQATT and CDR2 as SNEGSKA (reference sequence).

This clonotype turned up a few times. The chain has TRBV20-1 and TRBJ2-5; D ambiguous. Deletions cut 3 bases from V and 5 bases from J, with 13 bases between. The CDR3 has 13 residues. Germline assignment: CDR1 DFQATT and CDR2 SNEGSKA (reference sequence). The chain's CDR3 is CSARKGFRETQYF. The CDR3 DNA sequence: TGCAGTGCTAGGAAAGGATTCAGGGAGACCCAGTACTTC.

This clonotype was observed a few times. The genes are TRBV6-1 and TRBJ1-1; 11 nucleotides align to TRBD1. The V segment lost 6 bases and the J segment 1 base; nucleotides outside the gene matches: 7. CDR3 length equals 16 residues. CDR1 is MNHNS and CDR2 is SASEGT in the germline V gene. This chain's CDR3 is CASRWDRGSGNTEAFF. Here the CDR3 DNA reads TGTGCCAGCAGATGGGACAGGGGGTCGGGGAACACTGAAGCTTTCTTT.

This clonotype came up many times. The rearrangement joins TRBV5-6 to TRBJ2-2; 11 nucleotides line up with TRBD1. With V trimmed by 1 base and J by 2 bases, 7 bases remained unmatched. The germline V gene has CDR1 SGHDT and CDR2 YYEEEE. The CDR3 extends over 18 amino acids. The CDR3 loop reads CASSLWRTGGVNTGELFF. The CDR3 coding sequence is TGTGCCAGCAGCTTGTGGAGGACAGGGGGCGTTAACACCGGGGAGCTGTTTTTT.

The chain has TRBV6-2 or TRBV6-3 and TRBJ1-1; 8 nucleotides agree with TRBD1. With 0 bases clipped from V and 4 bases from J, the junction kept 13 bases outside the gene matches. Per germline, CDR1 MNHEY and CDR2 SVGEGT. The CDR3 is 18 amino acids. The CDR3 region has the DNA TGTGCCAGCAGTTACTCTCGACGACAGGGGCTCCTATTCACTGAAGCTTTCTTT. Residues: CASSYSRRQGLLFTEAFF.

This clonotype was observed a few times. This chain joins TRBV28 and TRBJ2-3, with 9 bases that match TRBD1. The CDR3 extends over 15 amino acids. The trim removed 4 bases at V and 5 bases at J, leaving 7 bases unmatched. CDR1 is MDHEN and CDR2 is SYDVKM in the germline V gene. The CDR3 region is CASSSGTGRIDTQYF. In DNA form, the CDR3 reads TGTGCCAGCAGTTCCGGGACAGGGCGTATAGATACGCAGTATTTT.

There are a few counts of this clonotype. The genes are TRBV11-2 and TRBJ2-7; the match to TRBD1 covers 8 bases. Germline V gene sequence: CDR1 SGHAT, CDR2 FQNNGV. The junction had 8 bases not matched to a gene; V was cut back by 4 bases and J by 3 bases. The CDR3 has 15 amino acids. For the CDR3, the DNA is TGTGCCAGCAGCTCCCCGGACAGGGTCCTCTACGAGCAGTACTTC. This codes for CASSSPDRVLYEQYF.

This CDR3 reads CASSLDSGVNTGELFF. CDR3 nucleotides: TGTGCCAGCAGCTTAGATTCCGGGGTGAACACCGGGGAGCTGTTTTTT. The chain has TRBV7-9 and TRBJ2-2; D possibly corresponds to TRBD2 (5 bases). Trimming removed 1 base at V and 1 base at J, with 10 bases between. Germline CDR1 is SEHNR and CDR2 is FQNEAQ (reference sequence). The CDR3 covers 16 residues.

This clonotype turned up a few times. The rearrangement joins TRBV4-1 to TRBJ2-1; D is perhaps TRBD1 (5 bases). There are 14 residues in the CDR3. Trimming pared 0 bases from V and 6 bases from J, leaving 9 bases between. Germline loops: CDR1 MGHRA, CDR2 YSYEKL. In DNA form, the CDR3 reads TGCGCCAGCAGCCAAGATAGGGGCCCCAATGAGCAGTTCTTC. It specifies CASSQDRGPNEQFF.